A selection of T cell receptor beta chains follows, all from one sample in a study of blood T cell repertoires in COVID-19. Here immunoSEQ multiplex PCR was the method, and the copy in TCRdb shows in-frame clones only, minus some. The table records over 200,000 clones, about 86% of them present only once. The sequenced sample consisted of peripheral blood. Every receptor here comes from a man aged 80 or over with acute or convalescent COVID-19. CDR3s include the opening cysteine and the closing phenylalanine or tryptophan. D genes are given only for firm matches. Some rows mark clone size as missing; the rest say once, few, many or name a class of expanded clone.

TRBV11-2	.	.	TRBJ2-2	CASSFNRVDTGELFF	TGTGCCAGCAGCTTCAACAGGGTGGACACCGGGGAGCTGTTTTTT
TRBV3-1/TRBV3-2	.	.	TRBJ1-2	CASSQDSVYGYTF	TGTGCCAGCAGCCAAGACAGTGTCTATGGCTACACCTTC
TRBV9	.	.	TRBJ2-7	CASSVATAPYEQYF	TGTGCCAGCAGCGTAGCGACAGCCCCCTACGAGCAGTACTTC
TRBV7-9	.	.	TRBJ2-1	CASSLRGRTTFDNEQFF	TGTGCCAGCAGCTTACGAGGGAGAACTACTTTTGACAATGAGCAGTTCTTC
TRBV7-9	.	.	TRBJ1-6	CASSLALTGDSPLHF	TGTGCCAGCAGCTTAGCGCTGACCGGAGATTCACCCCTCCACTTT
TRBV7-9	.	TRBD1	TRBJ2-1	CASSPPGQLYNEQFF	TGTGCCAGCAGCCCTCCGGGACAGCTCTACAATGAGCAGTTCTTC
TRBV7-9	.	.	TRBJ2-1	CASSLANRDTRGNEQFF	TGTGCCAGCAGCTTAGCTAATCGGGACACTAGGGGCAATGAGCAGTTCTTC
TRBV5-6	few	.	TRBJ2-2	CASSFVSITGELFF	TGTGCCAGCAGCTTTGTTTCCATCACCGGGGAGCTGTTTTTT
TRBV19	few	.	TRBJ1-2	CASSSFSLRGKGDYGYTF	TGTGCCAGTAGCTCCTTCTCCCTCCGGGGGAAAGGAGACTATGGCTACACCTTC
TRBV7-6	.	TRBD2	TRBJ2-1	CASTAFSGGSYNEQFF	TGTGCCAGCACCGCGTTTAGCGGGGGTTCCTACAATGAGCAGTTCTTC
TRBV12-3/TRBV12-4	.	.	TRBJ2-5	CASSSPGEVTQYF	TGTGCCAGCAGTTCACCAGGGGAAGTGACCCAGTACTTC
TRBV29-1	.	TRBD2	TRBJ2-5	CSVAASGRETQYF	TGCAGCGTTGCGGCTAGCGGGAGGGAGACCCAGTACTTC
TRBV5-5	.	.	TRBJ1-5	CASSLGGSNQPQHF	TGTGCCAGCAGCTTGGGAGGTAGCAATCAGCCCCAGCATTTT
TRBV19	.	TRBD2	TRBJ2-1	CASSKAGNSYNEQFF	TGTGCCAGTAGTAAAGCGGGAAACTCCTACAATGAGCAGTTCTTC
TRBV12-5	once	TRBD1	TRBJ2-1	CASGLTGDEQFF	TGTGCTAGTGGACTGACAGGGGATGAGCAGTTCTTC
TRBV6-5	.	TRBD1	TRBJ1-6	CASSQQGSYSPLHF	TGTGCCAGCAGTCAACAGGGGAGTTATTCACCCCTCCACTTT
TRBV28	.	.	TRBJ1-1	CASSAPDRPYTEAFF	TGTGCCAGCAGTGCCCCGGACAGACCATACACTGAAGCTTTCTTT
TRBV27	.	TRBD1	TRBJ2-7	CASSFGTGGREQYF	TGTGCCAGCAGTTTTGGGACAGGGGGCCGGGAGCAGTACTTC
TRBV29-1	once	.	TRBJ1-2	CSVDSGYGYTF	TGCAGCGTTGATTCGGGTTATGGCTACACCTTC
TRBV6-4	.	TRBD1	TRBJ1-6	CASRRDSDNNSPLHF	TGTGCCAGCAGGAGGGACAGTGATAATAATTCACCCCTCCACTTT
TRBV12-3/TRBV12-4	once	.	TRBJ2-7	CASSTGYYEQYF	TGTGCCAGCAGTACGGGTTACTACGAGCAGTACTTC
TRBV9	.	.	TRBJ1-3	CASSVATGFKNTIYF	TGTGCCAGCAGCGTAGCTACAGGGTTCAAGAACACCATATATTTT
TRBV29-1	.	.	TRBJ2-1	CSVRSGTIRGDEQFF	TGCAGCGTCCGTTCCGGGACAATTCGAGGCGATGAGCAGTTCTTC
TRBV30	.	TRBD1	TRBJ1-5	CAWSGAGGGQPQHF	TGTGCCTGGAGTGGGGCAGGGGGCGGTCAGCCCCAGCATTTT
TRBV21-1	.	.	TRBJ1-6	CASNQTGHLGSPLHF	TGTGCCAGCAACCAGACAGGGCACCTAGGATCACCCCTCCACTTT
TRBV5-6	.	TRBD1	TRBJ2-3	CASSLSDRVQDTQYF	TGTGCCAGCAGCTTGTCTGACAGGGTACAGGATACGCAGTATTTT
TRBV28	.	.	TRBJ2-7	CASSFRRLGGWEQYF	TGTGCCAGCAGTTTTAGGCGATTGGGGGGATGGGAGCAGTACTTC
TRBV9	.	TRBD1	TRBJ2-7	CASSGNRGFEQYF	TGTGCCAGCAGCGGAAACAGGGGATTCGAGCAGTACTTC
TRBV18	.	.	TRBJ2-2	CASSPGGARLPGELFF	TGTGCCAGCTCACCAGGGGGCGCGAGACTTCCCGGGGAGCTGTTTTTT